This T cell receptor beta chain was captured in a study of blood T cell repertoires in COVID-19. Profiling relied on immunoSEQ multiplex PCR, and the TCRdb table lists in-frame clones only, not all of them. Counted here are roughly 200,000 clones, almost 85% occurring once; the ten biggest clones make up 5% to 6.5%. Germline V gives CDR1 ENHRY, CDR2 SYGVKD. Trimming took off 2 bases at V and 3 bases at J, with 13 bases between the two ends. The length of the CDR3 is 15 residues. The sequence was obtained from a woman in her sixties or seventies with active or convalescent COVID-19. The sequenced sample consisted of peripheral blood. The chain combines TRBV10-3 with TRBJ1-2; no definite D call. The CDR3 DNA reads TGTGCCATCAGTGAGGTCGCAGGTGTAGACTATGGCTACACCTTC. This codes for CAISEVAGVDYGYTF.